This T cell receptor beta chain is from a study of T cells of healthy individuals. The sample holds a few counts of this clonotype. The CDR3 extends over 19 amino acids. V lost 2 bases and J 2 bases, leaving 22 bases between the germline ends. CDR1 is LGHNT and CDR2 is FRNRAP in the germline V gene. TCRdb redid the calling of the 5' RACE reads with MiXCR, one entry per CDR3 protein. The profile shows around 90,000 distinct CDR3 sequences, roughly 5% of them singletons. The clonotype was recovered from a female donor in good health. This chain connects TRBV12-5 to TRBJ2-1; perhaps D is TRBD1 or TRBD2 (6 bases each). CDR3 DNA sequence: TGTGCTAGTGGTTTGACCCACTCGGGGGCGCGGTATCCCTACAATGAGCAGTTCTTC. It translates to CASGLTHSGARYPYNEQFF.